The rows below give T cell receptor beta chains drawn from one sample of a study of OX40 agonist ivuxolimab in advanced cancers. Method: immunoSEQ multiplex PCR; TCRdb's copy keeps in-frame clones and lacks some. The top ten clones hold approximately 1.8% of a sample with 50,000 to 55,000 clones, more than 75% of them seen once. This specimen consisted of CD4+ or CD8+ T cells sorted from blood, obtained in a trial of the OX40 agonist ivuxolimab. All receptors come from an adult with an advanced solid tumor such as melanoma, head and neck, liver or kidney cancer. The CDR3 runs from the conserved cysteine through the conserved F or W. The D gene is left open where the match is weak. Where a row states a size, it is once, few, many or the class of an expanded clone; other rows omit it.

abundance	d_gene	v_gene	j_gene	len	CDR3aa	CDR3nt
.	.	TRBV15	TRBJ1-6	16	CATSREKVGSNSPLHF	TGTGCCACCAGCAGAGAGAAAGTTGGGTCGAATTCACCCCTCCACTTT
.	.	TRBV6-6	TRBJ2-1	13	CASSYSKVVEQFF	TGTGCCAGCAGTTACTCGAAGGTAGTTGAGCAGTTCTTC
.	.	TRBV21-1	TRBJ1-4	14	CASSRQVFNEKLFF	TGTGCCAGCAGCCGACAAGTCTTTAATGAAAAACTGTTTTTT
few	.	TRBV6-1	TRBJ1-3	14	CASMVQGSGNTIYF	TGTGCCAGCATGGTTCAGGGTTCAGGAAACACCATATATTTT
.	.	TRBV27	TRBJ2-5	15	CAGSLFSGPKETQYF	TGTGCCGGCAGTTTATTCTCGGGGCCTAAAGAGACCCAGTACTTC
.	.	TRBV7-9	TRBJ1-1	11	CASSSALEAFF	TGTGCCAGCAGCTCGGCCCTTGAAGCTTTCTTT
few	.	TRBV7-2	TRBJ1-5	16	CASSLVAGARGQPQHF	TGTGCCAGCAGCTTAGTAGCCGGGGCTCGAGGTCAGCCCCAGCATTTT
.	.	TRBV6-4	TRBJ1-5	13	CASSESEGQPQHF	TGTGCCAGCAGTGAGTCTGAGGGGCAGCCCCAGCATTTT
.	.	TRBV28	TRBJ1-5	16	CASSARTAGDNQPQHF	TGTGCCAGCAGTGCCCGGACAGCCGGGGATAATCAGCCCCAGCATTTT
.	TRBD1	TRBV7-9	TRBJ1-6	15	CASSLRTGGNSPLHF	TGTGCCAGCAGCTTAAGGACAGGGGGAAATTCACCCCTCCACTTT
.	.	TRBV19	TRBJ2-5	14	CASSIGSAQETQYF	TGTGCCAGTAGTATTGGCAGCGCCCAAGAGACCCAGTACTTC
.	TRBD1	TRBV2	TRBJ2-1	15	CASSEGQGARNEQFF	TGTGCCAGCAGTGAAGGACAGGGGGCGAGGAATGAGCAGTTCTTC
.	TRBD1	TRBV6-5	TRBJ1-2	15	CASSWDRGPNYGYTF	TGTGCCAGCAGTTGGGACAGGGGCCCAAACTATGGCTACACCTTC
few	TRBD1	TRBV6-6	TRBJ1-5	15	CASSRRQGLNQPQHF	TGTGCCAGCAGTCGGCGACAGGGCCTGAATCAGCCCCAGCATTTT
.	.	TRBV6-1	TRBJ1-2	13	CASSLTGVYGYTF	TGTGCCAGCAGTTTGACAGGAGTCTATGGCTACACCTTC
.	.	TRBV7-9	TRBJ1-4	15	CASSSYRSTNEKLFF	TGTGCCAGCAGCTCGTACAGGTCAACTAATGAAAAACTGTTTTTT
.	.	TRBV29-1	TRBJ2-5	12	CSFAGQGRTQYF	TGCAGCTTCGCGGGGCAGGGTAGGACCCAGTACTTC
.	.	TRBV2	TRBJ2-1	16	CASSLKGGAISNEQFF	TGTGCCAGCAGTCTCAAGGGGGGGGCCATTTCGAATGAGCAGTTCTTC
.	.	TRBV28	TRBJ1-2	15	CASTLVHPGNYGYTF	TGTGCCAGCACCTTAGTTCACCCAGGAAACTATGGCTACACCTTC
.	.	TRBV6-1	TRBJ1-6	17	CASSALLSGQGALALHF	TGTGCCAGCAGTGCCCTCCTGTCAGGGCAGGGAGCCTTGGCCCTCCACTTT